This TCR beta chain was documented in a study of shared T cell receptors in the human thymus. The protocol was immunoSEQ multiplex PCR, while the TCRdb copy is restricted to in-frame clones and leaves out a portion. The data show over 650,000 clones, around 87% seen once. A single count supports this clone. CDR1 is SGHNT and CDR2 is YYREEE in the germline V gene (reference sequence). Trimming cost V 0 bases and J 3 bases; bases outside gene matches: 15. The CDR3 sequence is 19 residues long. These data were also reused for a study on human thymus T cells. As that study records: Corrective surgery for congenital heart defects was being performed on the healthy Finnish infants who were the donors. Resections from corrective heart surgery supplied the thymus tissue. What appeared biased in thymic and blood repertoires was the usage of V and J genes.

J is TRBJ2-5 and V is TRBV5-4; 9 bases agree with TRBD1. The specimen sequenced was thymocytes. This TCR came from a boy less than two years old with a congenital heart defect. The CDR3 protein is CASSLALWTGDGLEETQYF. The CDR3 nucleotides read TGTGCCAGCAGCTTGGCCCTCTGGACAGGGGACGGCCTGGAAGAGACCCAGTACTTC.